Listed below are T cell receptor beta chains from one sample, sequenced in a study of T cell repertoires in cytomegalovirus infection. The antigens for these receptors are not known. TCRdb re-analysed the reads in MiXCR, keeping a single row per CDR3 protein. The repertoire holds some 940,000 distinct CDR3 sequences, with around 29% as singletons. The source material was cultured CD8+ T cells from PBMCs, sampled from culture after CMV antigen stimulation. These receptor sequences come from a human donor in good health (CMV status not recorded). Some clones in this sample may be carry-over from other donors' samples. Each CDR3 is given with its conserved first and last residue. D genes are given only for firm matches. Part of the rows lack a size; the others show once, few, many or a class for expanded clones.

.	few	TRBV6-1	TRBJ2-1	TGTGCCAGCAGCCAGTTAGGAAGACTTTATCGCCCCAATGAGCAGTTCTTC	CASSQLGRLYRPNEQFF
.	.	TRBV6-5	TRBJ2-7	TGTGCCAGCAGGACGGACAGCACCTACGAGCAGTACTTC	CASRTDSTYEQYF
TRBD1	few	TRBV20-1	TRBJ1-2	TGCAGTGCTAGAGATCCCCAGGACAGGGAAATTGGCTACACCTTC	CSARDPQDREIGYTF
TRBD2	.	TRBV7-2	TRBJ2-5	TGTGCCAGCAGCCTGGGAGCGGGGGGGCCCGAGGAGACCCAGTACTTC	CASSLGAGGPEETQYF
.	many	TRBV7-6	TRBJ1-5	TGTGCCAGCAGCCGCTTCGGCCCTTATAGCAATCAGCCCCAGCATTTT	CASSRFGPYSNQPQHF
TRBD2	.	TRBV7-8	TRBJ2-5	TGTGCCAGCAGCTTAGGGGGAGGGGCTACTGCGCGGGAGACCCAGTACTTC	CASSLGGGATARETQYF
.	.	TRBV3-1	TRBJ1-4	TGTGCCAGCAGTCATCTTCGGCAGAAAAGTAATGAAAAACTGTTTTTT	CASSHLRQKSNEKLFF
.	.	TRBV9	TRBJ1-1	TGTGCCAGCAGCCCTTACAGGGCCGGGAACACTGAAGCTTTCTTT	CASSPYRAGNTEAFF
TRBD2	.	TRBV27	TRBJ2-1	TGTGCCAGCAGCCCAGGGACTAGCGGGGGGGGGTGGGATGAGCAGTTCTTC	CASSPGTSGGGWDEQFF
.	.	TRBV20-1	TRBJ2-5	TGCAGTGCCTCGACCCCCAGGGAACAAGAGACCCAGTACTTC	CSASTPREQETQYF
.	.	TRBV6-5	TRBJ1-6	TGTGCCAGCAGTTACTCAATGGGGGGGCGTTCACCCCTCCACTTT	CASSYSMGGRSPLHF
TRBD1	.	TRBV27	TRBJ2-2	TGTGCCAGCAGTGGCCGACAGGGGGACACCGGGGAGCTGTTTTTT	CASSGRQGDTGELFF
.	few	TRBV9	TRBJ2-2	TGTGCCAGCAGCACGCCTAAGGACAGAACGAACACCGGGGAGCTGTTTTTT	CASSTPKDRTNTGELFF
.	.	TRBV6-2/TRBV6-3	TRBJ1-1	TGTGCCAGCAGTTACCCCCCCCCGGGGGAAGCTTTCTTT	CASSYPPPGEAFF
TRBD1	.	TRBV10-3	TRBJ2-7	TGTGCCATCAGTGAGATTTGGAGGGACAGGGGCGTTATGACGAGCTCCTACGAGCAGTACTTC	CAISEIWRDRGVMTSSYEQYF
.	many	TRBV7-2	TRBJ1-1	TGTGCCAGCAGCCCCGGGGCAGGATTCATGAACACTGAAGCTTTCTTT	CASSPGAGFMNTEAFF
.	.	TRBV6-5	TRBJ2-5	TGTGCCAGCAGGGTCGGAGGGGGGGGAGAGACCCAGTACTTC	CASRVGGGGETQYF
TRBD2	few	TRBV4-1	TRBJ2-7	TGCGCCAGCAGCCAAGAACCGGGGGGGGGCTACGAGCAGTACTTC	CASSQEPGGGYEQYF
TRBD2	few	TRBV6-5	TRBJ2-7	TGTGCCAGCAGTTACAGCGGGGTAGGGTACGAGCAGTACTTC	CASSYSGVGYEQYF
TRBD1	.	TRBV27	TRBJ2-4	TGTGCCAGCAGTTTTGGGGCCGGTGGGGACAGTCAGTACTTC	CASSFGAGGDSQYF
TRBD2	.	TRBV20-1	TRBJ2-1	TGCAGTGCAATCCCGGGACTAGCGGGGAACTACAATGAGCAGTTCTTC	CSAIPGLAGNYNEQFF
.	few	TRBV7-9	TRBJ2-7	TGTGCCAGCAGCACAGAACAGGGTGGCTACGAGCAGTACTTC	CASSTEQGGYEQYF
.	.	TRBV10-1	TRBJ1-1	TGCGCCAGCAAGCTGGGGATGAACACTGAAGCTTTCTTT	CASKLGMNTEAFF
.	.	TRBV6-1	TRBJ2-3	TGTGCCAGCAGTGAAGAAGTGGTTCGGCCGTTAGATACGCAGTATTTT	CASSEEVVRPLDTQYF
TRBD1	.	TRBV7-6	TRBJ2-2	TGTGCCAACAGCCAATGGACAGGGGAGGACACCGGGGAGCTGTTTTTT	CANSQWTGEDTGELFF
.	few	TRBV13	TRBJ1-3	TGTGCCAGCACCTCTCCGGACGGAGGAAACACCATATATTTT	CASTSPDGGNTIYF
.	few	TRBV29-1	TRBJ2-2	TGCAGCGTTGAGGCGAGGACCCCCGGGGAGCTGTTTTTT	CSVEARTPGELFF
.	.	TRBV5-3	TRBJ1-2	TGTGCCAGCAAAGAGGGGGTCACCGCAAGAAAATATGGCTACACCTTC	CASKEGVTARKYGYTF
.	few	TRBV15	TRBJ1-5	TGTGCCACCAGCAATGGCTCTAATCAGCCCCAGCATTTT	CATSNGSNQPQHF
.	few	TRBV12-3/TRBV12-4	TRBJ1-2	TGTGCCAGCAGTTTTTTGCACAGTGAGACTAACTATGGCTACACCTTC	CASSFLHSETNYGYTF
.	.	TRBV20-1	TRBJ2-2	TGCAGTGCTAGAGTACCAACCGGGGAGCTGTTTTTT	CSARVPTGELFF
.	.	TRBV12-3/TRBV12-4	TRBJ1-3	TGTGCCAGCAGTCGACGCTCTGGAAACACCATATATTTT	CASSRRSGNTIYF
.	.	TRBV6-5	TRBJ2-1	TGTGCCAGCGGCGACAGAGAGCAGTTCTTC	CASGDREQFF
.	many	TRBV5-5	TRBJ1-6	TGTGCCAGCAGCTCGGAGGGGAGCTCCTATAATTCACCCCTCCACTTT	CASSSEGSSYNSPLHF
.	.	TRBV7-6	TRBJ2-7	TGTGCCAGCAGCTTAGCCGAAAGTGCCTACGAGCAGTACTTC	CASSLAESAYEQYF
TRBD1	many	TRBV3-1	TRBJ2-1	TGTGCCAGCAGTCCCTCCAGGGGGCTTTACAATGAGCAGTTCTTC	CASSPSRGLYNEQFF
TRBD1	.	TRBV29-1	TRBJ2-1	TGCAGCGTTGAAGGGGGACAGGGGTTGGGGTACAATGAGCAGTTCTTC	CSVEGGQGLGYNEQFF
.	many	TRBV7-8	TRBJ2-5	TGTGCCAGCACTCCGCCCGGGGTACTTGGAGAGACCCAGTACTTC	CASTPPGVLGETQYF
.	few	TRBV10-3	TRBJ1-2	TGTGCCGTACCAGGGAACTATGGCTACACCTTC	CAVPGNYGYTF
TRBD1	few	TRBV6-2/TRBV6-3	TRBJ2-5	TGTGCCAGCAGTTACTCCTGGGGCAGGGGGTTAGAGACCCAGTACTTC	CASSYSWGRGLETQYF
.	few	TRBV7-6	TRBJ2-7	TGTGCCAGCAGCTTAGTTTCCGACGAGCAGTACTTC	CASSLVSDEQYF
.	.	TRBV4-3	TRBJ1-1	TGCGCCAGCAGCCAGAGTACAGGTGACACTGAAGCTTTCTTT	CASSQSTGDTEAFF